What follows are 4 T cell receptor beta chains derived from one specimen sequenced in a study of T cell responses to AZD1222 COVID-19 vaccine. Clones were sequenced by immunoSEQ multiplex PCR, and TCRdb holds only the in-frame ones, with some missing. This table holds 120,000 or so clones, around nine tenths found once. Sequencing used peripheral blood, obtained on day 0 of AZD1222 vaccination. These receptor sequences come from an adult in good health.

In DNA form, the CDR3 reads TGTGCCAGCAGCTTAATCGGGAGCTCTAGCACAGATACGCAGTATTTT. The encoded protein is CASSLIGSSSTDTQYF. This chain links TRBV5-5 with TRBJ2-3; tentatively, D is TRBD2 (6 bases). The CDR3 runs 16 residues. Trimming took off 2 bases at V and 0 bases at J, with 13 bases between the two ends. Germline loops: CDR1 SGHKS, CDR2 YYEKEE (reference sequence).

V usage is TRBV5-4 and J usage is TRBJ2-7; TRBD2 aligns across 9 bases. V dropped 4 bases and J dropped 1; count of bases not matched to a gene: 6. Looked up from germline, CDR1 is SGHNT and CDR2 is YYREEE (reference sequence). The CDR3 runs 15 residues. CDR3 protein: CASSDQTSGSYEQYF. In DNA, the CDR3 is TGTGCCAGCAGCGATCAGACTAGCGGATCCTACGAGCAGTACTTC. Looking up the rest from reference TRBV5-4 and TRBJ2-7 gives the full variable domain: ETGVTQSPTHLIKTRGQQVTLRCSSQSGHNTVSWYQQALGQGPQFIFQYYREEENGRGNFPPRFSGLQFPNYSSELNVNALELDDSALYLCASSDQTSGSYEQYFGPGTRLTVT.

This clone appeared once. The chain employs TRBV28 and TRBJ1-2; a weak D match, TRBD1 (5 bases). This CDR3 contains 13 residues. V shed 5 bases and J shed 4 bases, with 11 bases lying between them. The germline CDR1 and CDR2 sequences are MDHEN and SYDVKM. The CDR3: CASSPRVRYGYTF. CDR3 coding DNA: TGTGCCAGCAGTCCCAGGGTTCGCTATGGCTACACCTTC.

The V and J genes are TRBV12-3 or TRBV12-4 and TRBJ1-5; D not certain. The germline V and J ends were trimmed by 6 bases and 11 bases, with 14 bases remaining between them. CDR3 length: 12 amino acids. CDR3 loop: CASSLDPSTQHF. Here the CDR3 DNA reads TGTGCCAGCAGCCTGGACCCCAGCACCCAGCATTTT.